These 23 T cell receptor beta chains share one sample of origin, sequenced in a study of response to subunit inactivated influenza vaccine. Via MiXCR, TCRdb re-called the RT-PCR reads, giving one row per CDR3 protein. Among around 470,000 distinct CDR3 sequences listed, more than 7% were seen once. This specimen was PBMCs from blood, taken around 25 months after vaccination. These receptors were collected from a man between 50 and 69 years old who received an inactivated influenza vaccine.

This chain connects TRBV10-3 to TRBJ2-1, with 8 nucleotides matching TRBD2. CDR3 size: 13 residues. Germline CDR1 ENHRY, CDR2 SYGVKD. Trimming at V came to 10 bases and at J to 3 bases, leaving 5 bases not matched to a gene. The chain's CDR3 is CATSGGDYNEQFF. For the CDR3, the DNA is TGTGCCACCTCCGGGGGGGACTACAATGAGCAGTTCTTC.

A note on this clonotype: A much more abundant neighbour one base away suggests this may be a read error. The chain has TRBV3-1 and TRBJ2-1; weak D call: TRBD2 (6 bases). The CDR3 spans 12 residues. Germline CDR1 and CDR2: LGHDT and YNNKEL (reference sequence). V was trimmed by 5 bases and J by 11 bases, leaving 13 bases between them. CDR3 residues: CASSLSREKQFF. The CDR3 region has the DNA TGTGCCAGCAGCTTGTCCCGGGAGAAGCAGTTCTTC.

There are a few counts of this clonotype. The rearrangement joins TRBV5-1 to TRBJ2-5; 10 positions match TRBD2. Trimming took 2 bases from V and 5 from J; bases not matched to a gene: 6. In germline, CDR1 is SGHRS, CDR2 YFSETQ. CDR3 size: 15 residues. CDR3 residues: CASSFGSGRRETQYF. CDR3 bases: TGCGCCAGCAGCTTCGGTAGCGGGAGGAGGGAGACCCAGTACTTC. Full variable domain (rest looked up from reference TRBV5-1 and TRBJ2-5): KAGVTQTPRYLIKTRGQQVTLSCSPISGHRSVSWYQQTPGQGLQFLFEYFSETQRNKGNFPGRFSGRQFSNSRSEMNVSTLELGDSALYLCASSFGSGRRETQYFGPGTRLLVL.

This clonotype has more than one count but fewer than ten. V gene TRBV11-2 combines with J gene TRBJ2-1, with D perhaps assigned TRBD1 or TRBD2 (5 bases each). In germline, CDR1 is SGHAT, CDR2 FQNNGV. The CDR3 is 17 amino acids. Trimming took 0 bases from V and 7 from J, leaving 19 bases between them. Written as DNA, the CDR3 is TGTGCCAGCAGCTTAGATCTGGGAAGACAGAGGGAGAATGAGCAGTTCTTC. The encoded protein is CASSLDLGRQRENEQFF.

This clonotype was observed a few times. The chain employs TRBV6-5 and TRBJ1-1; TRBD1 matches at 7 bases. V was pared by 2 bases and J by 0 bases, with 0 bases of the junction left unmatched. CDR3 length: 14 residues. Germline CDR1 MNHEY, CDR2 SVGAGI. CDR3 sequence: CASSYDRVNTEAFF. CDR3 in DNA: TGTGCCAGCAGTTACGACAGGGTGAACACTGAAGCTTTCTTT.

V is TRBV29-1 and J is TRBJ1-5; no firm D call. CDR3 length: 14 amino acids. CDR1 and CDR2 (germline): SQVTM, ANQGSEA. The V and J ends lost 4 bases and 4 bases respectively, with 14 bases between them. The CDR3 DNA reads as TGCAGCGTTGGCGAAGGTTCACGGAATCAGCCCCAGCATTTT. This codes for CSVGEGSRNQPQHF.

In its sample, this clonotype was seen many times. V gene TRBV6-6 combines with J gene TRBJ2-5, with D maybe TRBD1 (6 bases). Germline V gene sequence: CDR1 MNHNY, CDR2 SVGAGI (reference sequence). The length of the CDR3 is 13 residues. Trimming removed 4 bases from V and 7 bases from J, with 13 bases in between. The CDR3 region is CASSSEGVTTQYF. CDR3 in DNA: TGTGCCAGCAGTTCAGAGGGGGTTACGACCCAGTACTTC.

The V call is TRBV6-2 or TRBV6-3, the J call TRBJ2-3; no reliable D call. This CDR3 has 15 residues. The V end lost 7 bases, the J end lost 4 bases, and 18 bases lay between the germline ends. Germline values: CDR1 MNHEY, CDR2 SVGEGT. The CDR3 sequence is CASNDRIYGPDTQYF. CDR3 sequence (DNA): TGTGCCAGCAATGATAGAATTTACGGGCCAGATACGCAGTATTTT.

This clonotype has just a few counts. The gene calls are TRBV4-3 and TRBJ2-7, with TRBD1 identical over 7 bases. The junction had 11 bases not matched to a gene; V was cut back by 4 bases and J by 5 bases. CDR1 is LGHNA, CDR2 YSLEER, per germline. The CDR3 runs to 15 residues. CDR3 coding DNA: TGCGCCAGCAGCCGTGGACAGGCGGATAAGAACGAGCAGTACTTC. Residues: CASSRGQADKNEQYF.

This clonotype was detected a few times. This chain connects TRBV27 to TRBJ1-6; D is possibly TRBD1 (6 bases). The CDR3 sequence is 13 residues long. The V gene lost 2 bases and the J gene lost 10 bases, with 9 bases spanning the gap. Germline CDR1 MNHEY, CDR2 SMNVEV (reference sequence). The DNA of the CDR3 is TGTGCCAGCAGTTTAAACAGGGAATCACCCCTCCACTTT. This codes for CASSLNRESPLHF.

The V and J genes are TRBV29-1 and TRBJ2-7; perhaps D is TRBD1 or TRBD2 (6 bases each). Germline V gene lookup returns CDR1 SQVTM and CDR2 ANQGSEA. This CDR3 has 15 residues. The V end lost 5 bases, the J end lost 4 bases, and 21 bases lay between the germline ends. The CDR3 reads CSVKGGGTLLYEQYF. DNA for the CDR3: TGCAGCGTTAAGGGCGGAGGGACACTACTTTACGAGCAGTACTTC.

In this sample, this clonotype turned up many times. The chain recombines TRBV12-3 or TRBV12-4 with TRBJ2-7, with D possibly matching TRBD1 (6 bases). V was shortened by 5 bases and J by 5 bases, with 16 bases between the two germline ends. The CDR3 consists of 14 residues. The CDR3 sequence: CASSTRGGSNEQYF. The CDR3 DNA is TGTGCCAGCAGTACCCGAGGGGGTTCAAACGAGCAGTACTTC.

The chain employs TRBV20-1 and TRBJ2-3; D is uncertain. The ends were cut back, 6 bases at V and 5 bases at J, with 9 bases in the middle. Germline CDR1 DFQATT, CDR2 SNEGSKA (reference sequence). The CDR3 has 11 residues. CDR3 residues: CSAKNRDTQYF. CDR3 nucleotides: TGCAGTGCGAAAAACAGAGATACGCAGTATTTT.

There are many counts of this clonotype. This sequence joins TRBV20-1 and TRBJ2-3; TRBD1 agrees at 8 bases. The V segment lost 3 bases and the J segment 1 base; nucleotides outside the gene matches: 0. Germline assignment: CDR1 DFQATT and CDR2 SNEGSKA (reference sequence). This CDR3 spans 13 amino acids. CDR3 coding DNA: TGCAGTGCTAGGACAGGGGGCACAGATACGCAGTATTTT. Its translation: CSARTGGTDTQYF.

The J gene is TRBJ1-3, the V gene TRBV20-1; D is possibly TRBD1 (5 bases). The V gene lost 2 bases and the J gene lost 0 bases, with 11 bases spanning the gap. The CDR3 spans 15 residues. CDR1 and CDR2 from the germline V gene are DFQATT and SNEGSKA (reference sequence). The CDR3 spells CSARTGGRSGNTIYF. In nucleotides, the CDR3 is TGCAGTGCTAGAACAGGAGGCCGCTCTGGAAACACCATATATTTT.

This clonotype has at least ten counts. This chain connects TRBV12-3 or TRBV12-4 to TRBJ2-3; TRBD1 might be the D (5 bases). Trimming pared 6 bases from V and 1 base from J, leaving 17 bases between. The CDR3 length is 16 residues. CDR3 sequence reads: CASRSLTGHGTDTQYF. CDR3 bases: TGTGCCAGCAGGAGCCTGACTGGACACGGCACAGATACGCAGTATTTT.

This clonotype was seen repeatedly, ten times or more. The V call is TRBV18, the J call TRBJ1-1; D is perhaps TRBD1 (5 bases). The germline V gene has CDR1 KGHSH and CDR2 LQKENI. Trimming pared 3 bases from V and 5 bases from J, leaving 10 bases between. There are 13 residues in the CDR3. CDR3 sequence (DNA): TGTGCCAGCTCACCTTCCCGGGGGACTGAAGCTTTCTTT. Protein sequence: CASSPSRGTEAFF.

This clonotype was recorded a few times. The V and J genes are TRBV12-3 or TRBV12-4 and TRBJ2-7; D tentatively reads TRBD1 or TRBD2 (5 bases each). V lost 5 bases to trimming and J lost 2 bases, with 13 bases between them. The CDR3 contains 14 residues. The DNA of the CDR3 is TGTGCCAGCAGTCCAGGGAGTCCAACCTACGAGCAGTACTTC. Protein: CASSPGSPTYEQYF.

This clonotype was observed many times. This rearrangement joins TRBV7-2 to TRBJ1-6; D remains ambiguous. The CDR3 covers 17 residues. The germline gives CDR1 SGHTA, CDR2 FQGNSA. Trimming pared 1 base from V and 0 bases from J, leaving 10 bases between. The CDR3 DNA reads TGTGCCAGCAGCTTAGTTGAAGGTTACTCCTATAATTCACCCCTCCACTTT. Amino acids: CASSLVEGYSYNSPLHF.

The rearrangement joins TRBV11-2 to TRBJ2-7; 7 bases fit TRBD1. The CDR3 runs 12 residues. Germline CDR1 is SGHAT and CDR2 is FQNNGV. The V gene end was trimmed by 8 bases and the J gene end by 5 bases; junction bases not matched to a gene: 6. The CDR3 coding sequence is TGTGCCAGCCAGGGGGTCGGAAACGAGCAGTACTTC. It specifies CASQGVGNEQYF.

This clonotype was counted a few times. The chain employs TRBV20-1 and TRBJ2-1; D remains unclear. Germline assignment: CDR1 DFQATT and CDR2 SNEGSKA (reference sequence). Trimming shortened V by 4 bases and J by 7 bases, and 5 bases separated the two germline ends. This CDR3 has 10 amino acids. CDR3 protein: CSATSNEQFF. CDR3 nucleotides: TGCAGTGCTACAAGTAATGAGCAGTTCTTC.

CDR3 loop: CASSRWIGRLNEKLFF. CDR3 nucleotide sequence: TGTGCCAGCAGCCGATGGATCGGACGGCTGAATGAAAAACTGTTTTTT. This rearrangement joins TRBV14 to TRBJ1-4; D not certain. The V gene's germline CDR1 is SGHDN and CDR2 FVKESK. The CDR3 extends over 16 amino acids. V was shortened by 4 bases and J by 5 bases, with 17 bases between the two germline ends.

This clonotype showed up many times. The chain has TRBV9 and TRBJ1-1; D is perhaps TRBD1 (6 bases). Trimming took 3 bases from V and 1 from J, leaving 7 bases between them. Germline loops: CDR1 SGDLS, CDR2 YYNGEE. The CDR3 runs 13 residues. CDR3 DNA sequence: TGTGCCAGCAGCGAGGGGGGGAACACTGAAGCTTTCTTT. This gives the protein CASSEGGNTEAFF. Variable domain in full (rest from reference TRBV9 and TRBJ1-1): DSGVTQTPKHLITATGQRVTLRCSPRSGDLSVYWYQQSLDQGLQFLIQYYNGEERAKGNILERFSAQQFPDLHSELNLSSLELGDSALYFCASSEGGNTEAFFGQGTRLTVV.